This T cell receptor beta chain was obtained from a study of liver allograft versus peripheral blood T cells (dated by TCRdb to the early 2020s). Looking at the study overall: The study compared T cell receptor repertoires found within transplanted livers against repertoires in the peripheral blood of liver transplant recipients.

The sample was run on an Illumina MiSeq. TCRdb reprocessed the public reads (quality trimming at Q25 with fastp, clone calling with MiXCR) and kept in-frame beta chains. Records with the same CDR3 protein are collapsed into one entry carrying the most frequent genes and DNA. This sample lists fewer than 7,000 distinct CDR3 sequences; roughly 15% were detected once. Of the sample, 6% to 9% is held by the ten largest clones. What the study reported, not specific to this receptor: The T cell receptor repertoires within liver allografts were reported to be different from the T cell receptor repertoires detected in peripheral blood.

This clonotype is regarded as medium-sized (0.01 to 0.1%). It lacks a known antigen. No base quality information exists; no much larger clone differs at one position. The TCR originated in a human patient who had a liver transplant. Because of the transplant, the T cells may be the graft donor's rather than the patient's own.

The CDR3 reads CASNLALSSYNEQFF. The nucleotides are TGTGCCAGTAACTTAGCGTTGAGCTCCTACAATGAGCAGTTCTTC. This sequence uses TRBV19 and TRBJ2-1, with TRBD2 as a weak D call on 5 bases. Deletion took 7 bases off V and 0 bases off J, with a span of 13 bases between the germline ends. CDR1 and CDR2 (LNHDA, SQIVND) derive from the germline V gene (reference sequence). The CDR3 measures 15 amino acids from cysteine to phenylalanine. Only the CDR3 portion is preserved as DNA: 45 bases, with reading frame beginning at the first base.